The rows below give T cell receptor beta chains drawn from one sample of a study of T-cell reconstitution after alpha-beta-depleted transplantation in children. TCRdb independently ran MiXCR on the PCR reads; one entry per CDR3 protein. The sample lists 600,000 to 800,000 distinct CDR3 sequences; 13% were seen once. Sequenced here: PBMCs, sampled before TCRalphabeta/CD19-depleted stem cell transplant. These receptor sequences come from a girl between 2 and 10 years old with congenital amegakaryocytic thrombocytopenia, due to receive a stem cell transplant. CDR3s include the opening cysteine and the closing phenylalanine or tryptophan. The D gene is left open where the match is weak. Where a row states a size, it is once, few, many or the class of an expanded clone; other rows omit it.

d_call: TRBD2
clone_size: NA
cdr3_length: 17
j_call: TRBJ2-2
v_call: TRBV12-3/TRBV12-4
cdr3_aa: CASSSLAGGLGTGELFF
cdr3_nt: TGTGCCAGCAGTTCACTAGCGGGAGGGCTGGGCACCGGGGAGCTGTTTTTT

d_call: TRBD1
clone_size: many
cdr3_length: 13
j_call: TRBJ1-6
v_call: TRBV20-1
cdr3_aa: CSGGQGANSPLHF
cdr3_nt: TGCAGTGGCGGACAGGGGGCGAATTCACCCCTCCACTTT

d_call: NA
clone_size: many
cdr3_length: 13
j_call: TRBJ1-6
v_call: TRBV29-1
cdr3_aa: CSVGRDSNSPLHF
cdr3_nt: TGCAGCGTCGGTCGTGACAGCAATTCACCCCTCCACTTT

d_call: TRBD2
clone_size: NA
cdr3_length: 18
j_call: TRBJ2-7
v_call: TRBV4-1
cdr3_aa: CASSRQNVLAGDRYEQYF
cdr3_nt: TGCGCCAGCAGTCGACAAAACGTTCTAGCGGGAGATCGGTACGAGCAGTACTTC

d_call: NA
clone_size: NA
cdr3_length: 14
j_call: TRBJ2-1
v_call: TRBV2
cdr3_aa: CASSPVETWNEQFF
cdr3_nt: TGTGCCAGCAGCCCCGTGGAGACATGGAATGAGCAGTTCTTC

d_call: NA
clone_size: few
cdr3_length: 17
j_call: TRBJ2-2
v_call: TRBV5-6
cdr3_aa: CASSFFHWTDSTGELFF
cdr3_nt: TGTGCCAGCAGCTTCTTTCACTGGACAGACAGCACCGGGGAGCTGTTTTTT

d_call: NA
clone_size: NA
cdr3_length: 13
j_call: TRBJ1-1
v_call: TRBV5-1
cdr3_aa: CASSWGTDAEAFF
cdr3_nt: TGCGCCAGCAGCTGGGGCACGGACGCTGAAGCTTTCTTT

d_call: NA
clone_size: many
cdr3_length: 14
j_call: TRBJ2-4
v_call: TRBV20-1
cdr3_aa: CSAEEGGRRNIQYF
cdr3_nt: TGCAGTGCTGAAGAGGGTGGGCGGAGAAACATTCAGTACTTC

d_call: NA
clone_size: NA
cdr3_length: 16
j_call: TRBJ2-3
v_call: TRBV27
cdr3_aa: CASHTLLGRDTDTQYF
cdr3_nt: TGTGCCAGCCATACGTTGTTGGGTCGGGACACAGATACGCAGTATTTT

d_call: NA
clone_size: few
cdr3_length: 16
j_call: TRBJ2-2
v_call: TRBV11-2
cdr3_aa: CASSLGGAGRNGELFF
cdr3_nt: TGTGCCAGCAGCTTAGGTGGAGCGGGTAGAAACGGGGAGCTGTTTTTT

d_call: NA
clone_size: NA
cdr3_length: 15
j_call: TRBJ2-5
v_call: TRBV5-1
cdr3_aa: CASSDGWGEEETQSF
cdr3_nt: TGCGCCAGCAGCGACGGATGGGGCGAAGAAGAGACCCAGTCCTTC

d_call: NA
clone_size: many
cdr3_length: 13
j_call: TRBJ1-6
v_call: TRBV7-9
cdr3_aa: CASSAWVNSPLHF
cdr3_nt: TGTGCCAGCAGCGCCTGGGTCAATTCACCCCTCCACTTT

d_call: NA
clone_size: NA
cdr3_length: 10
j_call: TRBJ1-5
v_call: TRBV7-9
cdr3_aa: CASIREPQHF
cdr3_nt: TGTGCCAGCATCAGGGAGCCCCAGCATTTT

d_call: TRBD1
clone_size: few
cdr3_length: 16
j_call: TRBJ2-1
v_call: TRBV20-1
cdr3_aa: CSARDLGQGAYNEQFF
cdr3_nt: TGCAGTGCTAGAGATTTGGGACAGGGAGCCTACAATGAGCAGTTCTTC

d_call: TRBD2
clone_size: few
cdr3_length: 19
j_call: TRBJ2-4
v_call: TRBV7-8
cdr3_aa: CASSLGTGLAGELEPIQYF
cdr3_nt: TGTGCCAGCAGCTTGGGAACGGGACTAGCGGGAGAGTTGGAACCCATTCAGTACTTC

d_call: NA
clone_size: few
cdr3_length: 12
j_call: TRBJ2-2
v_call: TRBV30
cdr3_aa: CAWSELNGELFF
cdr3_nt: TGTGCCTGGAGTGAGTTAAACGGGGAGCTGTTTTTT